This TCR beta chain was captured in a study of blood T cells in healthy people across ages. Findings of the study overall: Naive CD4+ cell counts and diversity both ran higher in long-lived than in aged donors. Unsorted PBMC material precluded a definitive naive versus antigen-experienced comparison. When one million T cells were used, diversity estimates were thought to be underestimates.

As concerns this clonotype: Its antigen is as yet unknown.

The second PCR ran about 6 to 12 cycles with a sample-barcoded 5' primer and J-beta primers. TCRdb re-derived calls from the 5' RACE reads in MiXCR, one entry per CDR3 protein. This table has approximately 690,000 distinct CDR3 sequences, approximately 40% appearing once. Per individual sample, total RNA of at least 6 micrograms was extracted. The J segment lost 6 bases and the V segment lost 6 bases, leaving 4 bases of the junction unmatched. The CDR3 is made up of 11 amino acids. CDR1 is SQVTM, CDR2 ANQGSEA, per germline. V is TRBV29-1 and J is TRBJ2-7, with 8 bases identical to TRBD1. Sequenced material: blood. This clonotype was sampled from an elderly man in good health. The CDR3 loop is CSVGQGPEQYF. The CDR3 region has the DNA TGCAGCGTAGGACAGGGACCCGAGCAGTACTTC.